These 2 T cell receptor beta chains share one sample of origin, sequenced in a study of T cell responses to AZD1222 COVID-19 vaccine. Clones were read by immunoSEQ multiplex PCR, and TCRdb kept only the in-frame ones, dropping some. The top ten clones hold around 1.6% of a sample with some 120,000 clones, roughly 88% of them seen once. Source: peripheral blood, taken on day 0 of AZD1222 vaccination. Receptors were obtained from an adult in good health.

This clone occurred many times. The chain combines TRBV5-8 with TRBJ1-2; D is ambiguous. Germline CDR1 SGHTS, CDR2 YDEGEE. V lost 0 bases to trimming and J lost 4 bases, with 13 bases between them. The CDR3 is made up of 15 amino acids. This CDR3 is CASSLVGPTAYGYTF. CDR3 sequence (DNA): TGTGCCAGCAGCTTGGTCGGCCCGACGGCCTATGGCTACACCTTC.

This chain uses TRBV24-1 with TRBJ1-2, with D maybe TRBD1 (5 bases). V was shortened by 1 base and J by 8 bases, with 19 bases between the two germline ends. The CDR3 is made up of 16 amino acids. Germline V gene lookup returns CDR1 KGHDR and CDR2 SFDVKD. The CDR3 loop reads CATSDFRGTGLGGYTF. The DNA for the CDR3 is TGTGCCACCAGTGATTTTCGAGGGACGGGACTGGGAGGCTACACCTTC.